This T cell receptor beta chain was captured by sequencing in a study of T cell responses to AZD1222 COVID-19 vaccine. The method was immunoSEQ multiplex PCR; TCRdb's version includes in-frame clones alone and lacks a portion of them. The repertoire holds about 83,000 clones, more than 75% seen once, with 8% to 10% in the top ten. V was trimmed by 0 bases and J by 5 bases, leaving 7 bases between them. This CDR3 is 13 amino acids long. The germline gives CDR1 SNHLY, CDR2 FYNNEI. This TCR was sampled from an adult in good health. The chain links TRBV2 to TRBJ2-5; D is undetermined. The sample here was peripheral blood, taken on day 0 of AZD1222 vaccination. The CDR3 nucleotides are TGTGCCAGCAGTGAAGCTAGAGGCGAGACCCAGTACTTC. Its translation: CASSEARGETQYF.